The rows below give T cell receptor beta chains drawn from one sample of a study of CD8 T cells in Susac syndrome. Each CDR3 protein gets one entry after TCRdb re-called the immunoSEQ multiplex PCR reads with MiXCR. The sample has about 110,000 distinct CDR3 sequences; approximately 94% are singletons. Sequencing was done on a sample of CD8+ T cells from PBMCs. Receptor source: a human donor with Susac syndrome. The CDR3 runs from the conserved cysteine through the conserved F or W. Each record gives: J gene, D gene, clone size, V gene, CDR3 protein, CDR3 DNA. A D gene is named only where the DNA matches it firmly. A row's size may be missing; if present it is once, few, many or a size class.

TRBJ2-1	TRBD2	-	TRBV20-1	CSASSGGAENEQFF	TGCAGTGCTAGTAGCGGGGGGGCCGAGAATGAGCAGTTCTTC
TRBJ1-2	TRBD1	-	TRBV2	CASLTGGSGYTF	TGTGCCAGCCTTACAGGGGGCTCTGGCTACACCTTC
TRBJ1-6	TRBD1	-	TRBV5-6	CASSLTGSNSPLHF	TGTGCCAGCAGCCTGACAGGGAGTAATTCACCCCTCCACTTT
TRBJ1-2	-	-	TRBV12-3/TRBV12-4	CASSLGRTGRNYGYTF	TGTGCCAGCAGTTTGGGGCGAACAGGGCGGAACTATGGCTACACCTTC
TRBJ2-5	TRBD2	-	TRBV29-1	CSVDMGKRLAGRETQYF	TGCAGCGTTGATATGGGGAAAAGGCTAGCGGGGAGGGAGACCCAGTACTTC
TRBJ2-1	TRBD1	-	TRBV29-1	CSVVSGTGFEQFF	TGCAGCGTTGTCTCCGGGACAGGGTTTGAGCAGTTCTTC
TRBJ2-7	TRBD1	-	TRBV4-1	CASSQRQGSYEQYF	TGCGCCAGCAGCCAGCGACAGGGGTCCTACGAGCAGTACTTC
TRBJ2-7	TRBD2	once	TRBV6-6	CASSYSNGGAGYEQYF	TGTGCCAGCAGTTACTCGAACGGGGGGGCTGGGTACGAGCAGTACTTC
TRBJ2-7	TRBD1	-	TRBV20-1	CSAPLPGQPASYEQYF	TGCAGTGCGCCACTCCCGGGACAGCCAGCTTCCTACGAGCAGTACTTC
TRBJ2-7	TRBD1	-	TRBV4-1	CASSQEGTGGYEQYF	TGCGCCAGCAGCCAAGAAGGGACAGGGGGGTACGAGCAGTACTTC
TRBJ2-7	-	-	TRBV29-1	CSVEVPGSYEQYF	TGCAGCGTTGAAGTCCCTGGCTCCTACGAGCAGTACTTC
TRBJ2-5	-	-	TRBV27	CASSIGGTQYF	TGTGCCAGCAGTATAGGCGGGACCCAGTACTTC
TRBJ2-7	TRBD1	-	TRBV5-1	CASSAGTGITYEQYF	TGCGCCAGCAGCGCCGGGACAGGAATAACCTACGAGCAGTACTTC
TRBJ1-2	-	-	TRBV7-9	CASSQTGGGGYTF	TGTGCCAGCAGCCAGACAGGAGGGGGAGGCTACACCTTC
TRBJ2-7	-	-	TRBV20-1	CSANGEAYEQYF	TGCAGTGCTAACGGGGAAGCCTACGAGCAGTACTTC
TRBJ2-1	TRBD2	-	TRBV4-3	CASSQDLFVLTGGPGEQFF	TGCGCCAGCAGCCAAGATCTTTTTGTGCTTACGGGGGGGCCGGGTGAGCAGTTCTTC
TRBJ1-1	-	-	TRBV9	CASSPAWVHNTEAFF	TGTGCCAGCAGCCCCGCGTGGGTTCACAACACTGAAGCTTTCTTT
TRBJ1-5	-	-	TRBV20-1	CSARPVSEDHQPQHF	TGCAGTGCTAGGCCGGTATCCGAGGATCATCAGCCCCAGCATTTT
TRBJ2-2	-	few	TRBV5-1	CASSLAGELFF	TGTGCCAGCAGTTTAGCCGGGGAGCTGTTTTTT
TRBJ1-2	TRBD1	-	TRBV29-1	CSVEGKGAGYGYTF	TGCAGCGTTGAAGGGAAGGGGGCTGGCTATGGCTACACCTTC
TRBJ2-7	TRBD1	once	TRBV7-2	CASSPPEDRGLYEQYF	TGTGCCAGCAGCCCCCCCGAGGACAGGGGCTTATACGAGCAGTACTTC
TRBJ1-2	-	-	TRBV6-5	CASSYSEGLYGYTF	TGTGCCAGCAGTTACTCGGAGGGACTCTATGGCTACACCTTC
TRBJ1-5	TRBD1	-	TRBV5-6	CASSVGTGPQHF	TGTGCCAGCAGCGTCGGGACAGGCCCGCAGCATTTT
TRBJ2-5	-	-	TRBV14	CASSPSLGVQETQYF	TGTGCCAGCAGCCCATCTTTGGGGGTCCAAGAGACCCAGTACTTC
TRBJ2-4	TRBD2	-	TRBV20-1	CSAPGGGGAKNIQYF	TGCAGCGCGCCTGGCGGGGGGGGAGCCAAAAACATTCAGTACTTC
TRBJ2-5	-	-	TRBV10-3	CAISETAGYQETQYF	TGTGCCATCAGTGAGACGGCGGGGTACCAAGAGACCCAGTACTTC
TRBJ2-1	TRBD2	-	TRBV20-1	CSAREADGGSFEQFF	TGCAGTGCTAGAGAGGCCGACGGGGGGTCCTTCGAGCAGTTCTTC
TRBJ2-4	-	-	TRBV27	CASSFQGGLAKNIQYF	TGTGCCAGCAGTTTCCAGGGGGGGCTAGCCAAAAACATTCAGTACTTC